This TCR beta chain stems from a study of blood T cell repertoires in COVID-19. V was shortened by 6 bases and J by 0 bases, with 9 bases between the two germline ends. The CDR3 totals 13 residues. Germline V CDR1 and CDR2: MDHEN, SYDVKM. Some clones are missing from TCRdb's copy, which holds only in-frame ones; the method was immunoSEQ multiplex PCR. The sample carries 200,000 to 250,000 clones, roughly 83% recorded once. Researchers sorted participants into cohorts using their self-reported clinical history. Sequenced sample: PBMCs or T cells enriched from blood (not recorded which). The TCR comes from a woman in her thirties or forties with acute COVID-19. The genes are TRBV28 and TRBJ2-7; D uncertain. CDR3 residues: CASSRVNSYEQYF. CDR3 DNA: TGTGCCAGCAGCCGTGTTAACTCCTACGAGCAGTACTTC. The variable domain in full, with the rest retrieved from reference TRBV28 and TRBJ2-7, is DVKVTQSSRYLVKRTGEKVFLECVQDMDHENMFWYRQDPGLGLRLIYFSYDVKMKEKGDIPEGYSVSREKKERFSLILESASTNQTSMYLCASSRVNSYEQYFGPGTRLTVT.